One and the same sample provided the 21 T cell receptor beta chains below, sequenced in a study of blood T cell repertoires in COVID-19 (dated by TCRdb to 2018 to 2020). Libraries came from the immunoSEQ multiplex PCR assay. Sourced from immuneACCESS, this table was stored by TCRdb with only in-frame sequences that have V and J called. A share of the clones is absent; for the studies checked, an unresolved V gene accounts for under half, and the remainder has no known explanation. Within this sample are 250,000 to 300,000 clones, with roughly nine tenths of them counted one time only. The ten largest clones take up 2% to 2.5% of the sample. Sequenced: peripheral blood. These receptors were obtained from a woman aged 45-60 years who had recovered from COVID-19.

This clone was seen a single time. This sequence joins TRBV15 and TRBJ1-1; 7 bases map to TRBD1. The junction had 6 bases not matched to a gene; V was cut back by 5 bases and J by 3 bases. The CDR3 consists of 14 residues. Germline CDR1 is LNHNV and CDR2 is YYDKDF (reference sequence). The CDR3 loop is CATSPKTGYTEAFF. As DNA, the CDR3 is TGTGCCACCAGCCCGAAGACAGGGTACACTGAAGCTTTCTTT.

The chain joins TRBV29-1 to TRBJ2-3; D might be TRBD1 (5 bases). Germline V lookup: CDR1 SQVTM, CDR2 ANQGSEA. The CDR3 runs 16 residues. Trimming took 7 bases from V and 2 from J, leaving 22 bases between them. The CDR3 here is CSALPQGSRTTDTQYF. The DNA of the CDR3 is TGCAGCGCCCTACCTCAGGGTTCCCGCACCACAGATACGCAGTATTTT.

This chain connects TRBV30 to TRBJ1-5; D is undetermined. CDR1 and CDR2 from the germline V gene are GTSNPN and SVGIG (reference sequence). V was pared by 7 bases and J by 1 base, with 11 bases between. The CDR3 is made up of 13 amino acids. CDR3 region: CAFSGLSNQPQHF. In nucleotides, the CDR3 is TGTGCCTTCTCTGGACTCAGCAATCAGCCCCAGCATTTT.

This chain connects TRBV21-1 to TRBJ1-5; no DNA check was done on the table's D call, TRBD1. TRBV21-1 corresponds to a pseudogene. The CDR3 has 21 amino acids. In DNA, the CDR3 is TGTGCCAGCAGCATAGGGGTAACCGGGACAGGGGCACCCGTAACTAATCAGCCCCAGCATTTT. Translation: CASSIGVTGTGAPVTNQPQHF.

This clone is a singleton in its sample. The gene calls are TRBV6-5 and TRBJ2-7; D is possibly TRBD2 (5 bases). The V end lost 10 bases, the J end lost 0 bases, and 19 bases lay between the germline ends. The CDR3 extends over 15 amino acids. Per the germline V gene, CDR1 is MNHEY and CDR2 is SVGAGI. Here the CDR3 reads CATIEATGSSYEQYF. Written as DNA, the CDR3 is TGTGCCACCATAGAGGCTACTGGGAGCTCCTACGAGCAGTACTTC.

The V and J genes are TRBV28 and TRBJ2-4, with TRBD1 identical over 9 bases. Trimming cost V 1 base and J 7 bases; bases outside gene matches: 8. Germline CDR1 is MDHEN and CDR2 is SYDVKM. CDR3 length: 16 residues. The CDR3 sequence: CASSLLGQGNQNIQYF. The CDR3 DNA reads TGTGCCAGCAGTTTATTGGGACAGGGAAACCAGAACATTCAGTACTTC.

In this sample, this clone turned up many times. The sample carries other DNA sequences with the same CDR3. In nucleotides, the CDR3 is TGCGCCAGCAGGGGGGGAGCCACTGAAGCTTTCTTT. This sequence encodes CASRGGATEAFF. The J gene is TRBJ1-1, the V gene TRBV5-1, with a weak D call TRBD1 (5 bases). V lost 5 bases and J 4 bases, leaving 9 bases between the germline ends. CDR1 SGHRS and CDR2 YFSETQ come from the germline V gene. The CDR3 length is 12 residues.

V is TRBV5-4 and J is TRBJ2-1, with 8 bases lining up with TRBD2. Germline-derived CDR1 and CDR2 are SGHNT and YYREEE (reference sequence). The trim removed 2 bases at V and 7 bases at J, leaving 8 bases unmatched. This CDR3 has 15 residues. CDR3 sequence reads: CASSLSGSTGNEQFF. CDR3 DNA sequence: TGTGCCAGCAGCTTAAGCGGGAGCACCGGGAATGAGCAGTTCTTC.

This clone was counted a single time. The J gene is TRBJ2-1, the V gene TRBV3-1 (or the pseudogene TRBV3-2); tentatively, D is TRBD2 (6 bases). This CDR3 region has 17 residues. Per germline, CDR1 LGHDT and CDR2 YNNKEL (reference sequence). V lost 4 bases, J lost 0 bases, and 16 bases lay in between. The CDR3 region is CASSRSGWRDSYNEQFF. The CDR3 DNA reads TGTGCCAGCAGCCGAAGTGGATGGCGGGACTCCTACAATGAGCAGTTCTTC.

The CDR3 sequence: CASSFLPGQGAQNGYTF. CDR3 bases: TGTGCCAGCAGTTTTTTACCGGGACAGGGGGCTCAAAATGGCTACACCTTC. This chain links TRBV2 with TRBJ1-2; 12 bases map to TRBD1. The CDR3 totals 17 residues. Germline CDR1 and CDR2: SNHLY and FYNNEI. V gave up 5 bases and J gave up 6 bases; unmatched junction bases: 13. The whole variable domain, remainder taken from reference TRBV2 and TRBJ1-2, is EPEVTQTPSHQVTQMGQEVILRCVPISNHLYFYWYRQILGQKVEFLVSFYNNEISEKSEIFDDQFSVERPDGSNFTLKIRSTKLEDSAMYFCASSFLPGQGAQNGYTFGSGTRLTVV.

The chain links TRBV18 to TRBJ1-2; 7 bases agree with TRBD1. J gave up 5 bases and V 5 bases, and 8 bases lay outside the gene matches. Germline V gene lookup returns CDR1 KGHSH and CDR2 LQKENI. CDR3 length equals 14 residues. The CDR3: CASSNRQGEYGYTF. The CDR3 DNA reads TGTGCCAGCTCAAACCGACAGGGCGAGTATGGCTACACCTTC.

The rearrangement joins TRBV11-1 to TRBJ2-7; 10 bases fit TRBD1. After removal of 5 bases from V and 7 bases from J, the junction contained 14 bases not matched to a gene. This CDR3 is built from 16 residues. The V gene's germline CDR1 is SGHAT and CDR2 FQDESV (reference sequence). The CDR3 loop is CASSVGPGTGVKEQYF. CDR3 bases: TGTGCCAGCAGCGTAGGTCCCGGGACAGGGGTTAAGGAGCAGTACTTC. The variable domain in full, with the rest retrieved from reference TRBV11-1 and TRBJ2-7, is EAEVAQSPRYKITEKSQAVAFWCDPISGHATLYWYRQILGQGPELLVQFQDESVVDDSQLPKDRFSAERLKGVDSTLKIQPAELGDSAMYLCASSVGPGTGVKEQYFGPGTRLTVT.

This chain connects TRBV12-3 or TRBV12-4 to TRBJ2-3; no firm D call. The CDR3 length is 12 residues. The ends were cut back, 2 bases at V and 4 bases at J, with 4 bases in the middle. As DNA, the CDR3 is TGTGCCAGCAGTTTATGGCCAGATACGCAGTATTTT. It translates to CASSLWPDTQYF.

Only one count was recorded for this clone. V gene TRBV27 combines with J gene TRBJ1-1, with no clear D. The CDR3 is 16 residues long. Germline V lookup: CDR1 MNHEY, CDR2 SMNVEV (reference sequence). Trimming stripped 2 bases from V and 0 bases from J, with 13 bases between. The CDR3 DNA follows: TGTGCCAGCAGTTTAGCCCTCGGGTATTTGAACACTGAAGCTTTCTTT. Protein sequence: CASSLALGYLNTEAFF.

The gene calls are TRBV28 and TRBJ1-5; maybe TRBD1 (5 bases). V was trimmed by 3 bases and J by 5 bases, leaving 11 bases between them. This CDR3 region has 14 residues. Germline CDR1 is MDHEN and CDR2 is SYDVKM. CDR3 amino acids: CASSFGRDDQPQHF. The CDR3 region has the DNA TGTGCCAGCAGTTTCGGCAGGGATGATCAGCCCCAGCATTTT.

The chain recombines TRBV15 with TRBJ2-1; 12 bases are shared with TRBD2. The CDR3 is 16 residues long. Germline CDR1 is LNHNV and CDR2 is YYDKDF (reference sequence). Trimming at V came to 1 base and at J to 7 bases, leaving 5 bases not matched to a gene. The CDR3 loop is CATSRGTSGRWNEQFF. In DNA, the CDR3 is TGTGCCACCAGCAGAGGAACTAGCGGGAGGTGGAATGAGCAGTTCTTC.

The chain is built from TRBV10-1 and TRBJ1-6; D is uncertain. The CDR3 length is 15 residues. The germline CDR1 and CDR2 sequences are WNHNN and SYGVQD (reference sequence). V lost 3 bases and J 7 bases, leaving 13 bases between the germline ends. CDR3 coding DNA: TGCGCCAGCAGTGATCAGGAGGATTGGAATTCACCCCTCCACTTT. It translates to CASSDQEDWNSPLHF.

CDR3 sequence: CASSTRLAGGNNEQFF. As DNA, the CDR3 is TGTGCCAGCAGCACACGACTAGCGGGGGGAAACAATGAGCAGTTCTTC. The rearrangement joins TRBV4-2 to TRBJ2-1, with 13 nucleotides matching TRBD2. With V trimmed by 5 bases and J by 5 bases, 6 bases remained unmatched. CDR3 length equals 16 residues. Germline CDR1 reads LGHNA; CDR2 reads YNFKEQ.

The chain uses TRBV2 and TRBJ1-2; D gene uncertain. The germline V gene has CDR1 SNHLY and CDR2 FYNNEI. This CDR3 region has 14 residues. Trimming cost V 4 bases and J 4 bases, with 13 bases left between them. CDR3 loop: CASSVTGESYGYTF. The DNA for the CDR3 is TGTGCCAGCAGTGTTACGGGTGAAAGCTATGGCTACACCTTC.

CDR3 in amino acids: CASGGRVTEAFF. The CDR3 DNA sequence: TGTGCCAGCGGGGGGAGGGTCACTGAAGCTTTCTTT. J is TRBJ1-1 and V is TRBV2; TRBD1 is a possible D gene (5 bases). Trimming cost V 8 bases and J 4 bases, with 11 bases left between them. The length of the CDR3 is 12 residues. Germline lookup yields CDR1 SNHLY and CDR2 FYNNEI. The complete variable domain, with remaining parts taken from reference TRBV2 and TRBJ1-1, reads EPEVTQTPSHQVTQMGQEVILRCVPISNHLYFYWYRQILGQKVEFLVSFYNNEISEKSEIFDDQFSVERPDGSNFTLKIRSTKLEDSAMYFCASGGRVTEAFFGQGTRLTVV.

V is TRBV11-2 and J is TRBJ2-1; the match to TRBD2 covers 13 bases. The CDR3 is 16 amino acids. Per the germline V gene, CDR1 is SGHAT and CDR2 is FQNNGV. V shed 5 bases, J shed 4 bases, and the junction held 5 bases outside the gene matches. CDR3 coding DNA: TGTGCCAGCAGCCCACTACTAGCGGGGGGGTACAATGAGCAGTTCTTC. Translated: CASSPLLAGGYNEQFF. The variable domain in full, completed from reference TRBV11-2 and TRBJ2-1, reads EAGVAQSPRYKIIEKRQSVAFWCNPISGHATLYWYQQILGQGPKLLIQFQNNGVVDDSQLPKDRFSAERLKGVDSTLKIQPAKLEDSAVYLCASSPLLAGGYNEQFFGPGTRLTVL.